There are a few counts of the clone carrying this TCR beta chain. Its target is unknown. This sample was included in a study of cytomegalovirus exposure and HLA in healthy donors. Whole-study findings and limits: Using a false discovery rate of 0.05, a later analysis showed that approximately 17,000 TCR beta sequences were associated with HLA alleles. Reportedly, fewer N-insertions than the 666-donor mean appeared in an Asian-associated ancestry cluster in a later analysis.

The PCR was carried out with 60 Vbeta primers and 13 Jbeta primers. TCRdb keeps only in-frame clones here, not all; method: immunoSEQ multiplex PCR. The sample lists over 150,000 clones; approximately 81% were seen once. Regarding donors, all were healthy bone marrow donors. Per the germline V gene, CDR1 is LGHNA and CDR2 is YNFKEQ. CDR3 size: 15 residues. Trimming stripped 0 bases from V and 8 bases from J, with 16 bases between. The chain employs TRBV4-2 and TRBJ1-2; D gene unclear. Input material: PBMCs. The TCR comes from a woman aged 25 to 39 in good health and CMV-seronegative. CDR3 sequence reads: CASSQDVTAGFGYTF. Written as DNA, the CDR3 is TGTGCCAGCAGCCAAGATGTCACGGCGGGATTCGGCTACACCTTC.